The 23 T cell receptor beta chains presented below share a single source sample, sequenced in a study of hypomethylating agent response in myelodysplastic syndrome. TCRdb keeps only in-frame clones here, not all; method: immunoSEQ multiplex PCR. Among under 5,500 clones, approximately 80% were seen once, and the ten largest hold 6.5% to 8.5%. The material sequenced was bone marrow, taken before or after starting hypomethylating agent treatment for myelodysplastic syndrome (not recorded which). All receptors derive from a human donor with myelodysplastic syndrome.

The chain's CDR3 is CASSNSGTGNTIYF. As DNA, the CDR3 is TGTGCCAGTAGTAACTCAGGGACTGGAAACACCATATATTTT. The V and J genes are TRBV19 and TRBJ1-3; perhaps TRBD1 as D (5 bases). This CDR3 has 14 amino acids. Trimming left V 4 bases short and J 2 bases short, with 9 bases between. Germline V gene sequence: CDR1 LNHDA, CDR2 SQIVND (reference sequence).

This clone was observed a few times. The chain has TRBV7-6 and TRBJ2-7, with D maybe TRBD1 (5 bases). Trimming removed 2 bases at V and 3 bases at J, with 14 bases between. Germline CDR1 SGHVS, CDR2 FNYEAQ. The length of the CDR3 is 15 residues. The CDR3 spells CASSLLTANFYEQYF. The CDR3 DNA sequence: TGTGCCAGCAGCTTACTGACAGCAAATTTCTACGAGCAGTACTTC.

This chain uses TRBV6-1 with TRBJ2-5; D may match TRBD1 or TRBD2 (5 bases each). Germline V gene data show CDR1 as MNHNS and CDR2 as SASEGT. The CDR3 runs 17 residues. V lost 4 bases and J lost 1, with 19 bases in between. The CDR3 loop reads CASSARPSWGSQETQYF. DNA for the CDR3: TGTGCCAGCAGTGCACGCCCATCGTGGGGGAGCCAAGAGACCCAGTACTTC.

This chain connects TRBV19 to TRBJ1-4, with D unresolved. This CDR3 is built from 15 residues. V dropped 3 bases and J dropped 0 bases, with 8 bases sitting between them. CDR1 and CDR2 (germline): LNHDA, SQIVND (reference sequence). The CDR3 loop reads CASSMSGATNEKLFF. For the CDR3, the DNA is TGTGCCAGTAGTATGAGCGGGGCAACTAATGAAAAACTGTTTTTT.

V gene TRBV9 combines with J gene TRBJ2-2; D is unclear. Per germline, CDR1 SGDLS and CDR2 YYNGEE. V was clipped by 0 bases and J by 4 bases, with 4 bases between them. The CDR3 runs to 13 residues. CDR3: CASSVARTGELFF. CDR3 sequence (DNA): TGTGCCAGCAGCGTAGCACGCACCGGGGAGCTGTTTTTT.

V is TRBV28 and J is TRBJ1-5; weak D call: TRBD1 (5 bases). Germline assignment: CDR1 MDHEN and CDR2 SYDVKM. CDR3 length: 15 residues. V was clipped by 7 bases and J by 2 bases, with 15 bases between them. DNA for the CDR3: TGTGCCAGCACCTTGGTAAGGGGAGGCAATCAGCCCCAGCATTTT. Its protein is CASTLVRGGNQPQHF. Together with reference TRBV28 and TRBJ1-5, the CDR3 gives the full variable domain: DVKVTQSSRYLVKRTGEKVFLECVQDMDHENMFWYRQDPGLGLRLIYFSYDVKMKEKGDIPEGYSVSREKKERFSLILESASTNQTSMYLCASTLVRGGNQPQHFGDGTRLSIL.

In DNA, the CDR3 is TGTGCCAGCAGTGAAGGGAGGGGTTCGTCCTCTGGGGCCAACGTCCTGACTTTC. Protein sequence: CASSEGRGSSSGANVLTF. The chain couples TRBV6-1 to TRBJ2-6; weak D call: TRBD2 (6 bases). CDR1 MNHNS and CDR2 SASEGT come from the germline V gene. Trimming took 1 base from V and 0 from J, leaving 13 bases between them. The CDR3 sequence is 18 residues long.

Of note for this clone: The same CDR3 can be traced to other DNA sequences in this sample. CDR3 loop: CATSREEGDGYTF. The CDR3 DNA reads as TGTGCCACCAGCAGAGAAGAGGGAGATGGCTACACCTTC. The chain links TRBV15 to TRBJ1-2; D gene ambiguous. The germline V gene has CDR1 LNHNV and CDR2 YYDKDF (reference sequence). The CDR3 is made up of 13 amino acids. Between the trimmed V and J ends, which lost 0 bases and 6 bases, there was a span of 8 bases.

This sequence joins TRBV7-9 and TRBJ1-1, with TRBD1 matching over 7 bases. CDR1 is SEHNR, CDR2 FQNEAQ, per germline (reference sequence). CDR3 length equals 14 residues. The ends lost 3 bases at V and 4 bases at J; junction bases unmatched: 5. Here the CDR3 DNA reads TGTGCCAGCAGCTTCGACAGGGTAAGCACTGAAGCTTTCTTT. It specifies CASSFDRVSTEAFF. Full variable domain (missing parts from reference TRBV7-9 and TRBJ1-1): DTGVSQNPRHKITKRGQNVTFRCDPISEHNRLYWYRQTLGQGPEFLTYFQNEAQLEKSRLLSDRFSAERPKGSFSTLEIQRTEQGDSAMYLCASSFDRVSTEAFFGQGTRLTVV.

This clone showed up just once. The rearrangement links TRBV19 to TRBJ2-2, with 11 bases aligning to TRBD1. Losses at the gene ends were 7 bases for V and 4 bases for J; bases not matched to a gene: 8. The CDR3 covers 16 residues. CDR1 is LNHDA and CDR2 is SQIVND in the germline V gene (reference sequence). The CDR3 protein is CASTTGGTGGTGELFF. In DNA form, the CDR3 reads TGTGCCAGTACCACAGGGGGGACAGGGGGCACCGGGGAGCTGTTTTTT.

This CDR3 reads CASRATGPHSGNTIYF. The CDR3 DNA is TGTGCCAGCAGGGCGACAGGGCCCCACTCTGGAAACACCATATATTTT. The chain uses TRBV2 and TRBJ1-3; 7 bases agree with TRBD1. The CDR3 has 16 residues. Germline V lookup: CDR1 SNHLY, CDR2 FYNNEI. V lost 6 bases and J lost 0; bases outside the gene matches: 8.

The chain is built from TRBV6-5 and TRBJ1-6; 10 bases agree with TRBD1. The CDR3 covers 15 residues. Germline V gene sequence: CDR1 MNHEY, CDR2 SVGAGI. With V trimmed by 6 bases and J by 9 bases, 8 bases remained unmatched. The DNA for the CDR3 is TGTGCCAGCAGCCCAATAAGGACAGGGGGTTCACCCCTCCACTTT. Amino acids: CASSPIRTGGSPLHF.

This clone was seen a few times. The chain is built from TRBV2 and TRBJ1-5; D possibly corresponds to TRBD1 (5 bases). Between the trimmed V and J ends, which lost 7 bases and 5 bases, there was a span of 15 bases. The CDR3 spans 14 residues. Germline loops: CDR1 SNHLY, CDR2 FYNNEI. CDR3 nucleotide sequence: TGTGCCAGCAAGCGCAGGGAGGGCGATCAGCCCCAGCATTTT. This translates into CASKRREGDQPQHF.

This clone has more than one count but fewer than ten. CDR3 DNA: TGCGCCAGCAGTGAACGCCCTGAACCGAATCAGCCCCAGCATTTT. It translates to CASSERPEPNQPQHF. This chain uses TRBV10-2 with TRBJ1-5; D gene unclear. V gave up 3 bases and J gave up 4 bases, with 13 bases separating them. The CDR3 covers 15 residues. Germline V gene lookup returns CDR1 WSHSY and CDR2 SAAADI.

This chain connects TRBV2 to TRBJ1-5; a weak D match, TRBD1 (5 bases). V lost 10 bases and J lost 6, with 16 bases in between. The germline V gene has CDR1 SNHLY and CDR2 FYNNEI. The CDR3 loop spans 13 amino acids. The CDR3 reads CATNGGSAQPQHF. In DNA form, the CDR3 reads TGTGCCACGAATGGGGGGTCCGCTCAGCCCCAGCATTTT.

The rearrangement uses TRBV19 and TRBJ1-2, with 7 positions matching TRBD1. Germline V CDR1 and CDR2: LNHDA, SQIVND (reference sequence). This CDR3 spans 12 amino acids. Trimming at V came to 5 bases and at J to 9 bases, leaving 6 bases not matched to a gene. The CDR3 nucleotides are TGTGCCAGTAGTGTGGGACAGTGGAGCTACACCTTC. It codes for CASSVGQWSYTF.

The chain uses TRBV5-6 and TRBJ1-1; D is ambiguous. The V gene lost 0 bases and the J gene lost 1 base, with 10 bases spanning the gap. Germline V lookup: CDR1 SGHDT, CDR2 YYEEEE. The CDR3 length is 15 residues. CDR3 sequence reads: CASSLVGRENTEAFF. The CDR3 bases are TGTGCCAGCAGCTTGGTAGGACGGGAGAACACTGAAGCTTTCTTT.

The chain links TRBV5-6 to TRBJ2-7; TRBD2 might be the D (5 bases). Germline assignment: CDR1 SGHDT and CDR2 YYEEEE. V lost 4 bases to trimming and J lost 3 bases, with 11 bases between them. There are 13 residues in the CDR3. The CDR3 is CASSPEGVYEQYF. As DNA, the CDR3 is TGTGCCAGCAGCCCCGAGGGAGTCTACGAGCAGTACTTC.

V is TRBV29-1 and J is TRBJ1-4; TRBD1 matches 8 bases. This CDR3 spans 13 amino acids. Germline V gives CDR1 SQVTM, CDR2 ANQGSEA. V shed 7 bases, J shed 8 bases, and the junction held 9 bases outside the gene matches. The CDR3 region is CSAADRVGEKLFF. As DNA, the CDR3 is TGCAGCGCCGCGGACAGGGTTGGGGAAAAACTGTTTTTT.

The chain couples TRBV6-5 to TRBJ2-5, with 8 bases identical to TRBD2. There are 15 residues in the CDR3. V gave up 2 bases and J gave up 5 bases; unmatched junction bases: 7. Germline V gene data show CDR1 as MNHEY and CDR2 as SVGAGI. The CDR3 loop is CASSYAGGAAETQYF. Here the CDR3 DNA reads TGTGCCAGCAGTTACGCCGGGGGGGCTGCGGAGACCCAGTACTTC.

V and J are TRBV7-9 and TRBJ1-3; D is unclear. The V gene's germline CDR1 is SEHNR and CDR2 FQNEAQ (reference sequence). The length of the CDR3 is 18 residues. Trimming removed 1 base from V and 1 base from J, with 17 bases in between. The CDR3 DNA reads TGTGCCAGCAGCTTAGTACCGATGGAGGGCGTTTCTGGAAACACCATATATTTT. Its protein product is CASSLVPMEGVSGNTIYF.

V usage is TRBV9 and J usage is TRBJ1-2, with no clear D. The CDR3 spans 11 residues. Germline lookup yields CDR1 SGDLS and CDR2 YYNGEE. Trimming pared 5 bases from V and 11 bases from J, leaving 13 bases between. DNA for the CDR3: TGTGCCAGCAGGGGAAACTGGTGGTACACCTTC. Protein sequence: CASRGNWWYTF.

The chain employs TRBV6-1 and TRBJ1-1; D may be TRBD1 (5 bases). The CDR3 extends over 14 amino acids. The V end lost 5 bases, the J end lost 1 base, and 11 bases lay between the germline ends. Germline V gene data show CDR1 as MNHNS and CDR2 as SASEGT. This CDR3 reads CASSRAQENTEAFF. The CDR3 nucleotides are TGTGCCAGCAGTCGGGCACAGGAGAACACTGAAGCTTTCTTT.